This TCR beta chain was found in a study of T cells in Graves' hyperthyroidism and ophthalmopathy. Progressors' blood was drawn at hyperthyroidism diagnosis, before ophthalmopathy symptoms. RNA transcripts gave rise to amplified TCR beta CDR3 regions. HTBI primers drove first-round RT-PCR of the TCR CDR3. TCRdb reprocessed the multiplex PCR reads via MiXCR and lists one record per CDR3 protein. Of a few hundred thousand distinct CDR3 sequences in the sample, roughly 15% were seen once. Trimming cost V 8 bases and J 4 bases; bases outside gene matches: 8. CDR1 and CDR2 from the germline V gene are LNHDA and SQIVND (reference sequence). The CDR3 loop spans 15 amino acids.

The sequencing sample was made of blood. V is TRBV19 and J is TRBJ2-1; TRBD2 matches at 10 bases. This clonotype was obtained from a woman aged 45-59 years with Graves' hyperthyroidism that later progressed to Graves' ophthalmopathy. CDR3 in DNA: TGTGCCAGTCTGAAATTAGCGGGAGGTTACAATGAGCAGTTCTTC. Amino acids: CASLKLAGGYNEQFF.